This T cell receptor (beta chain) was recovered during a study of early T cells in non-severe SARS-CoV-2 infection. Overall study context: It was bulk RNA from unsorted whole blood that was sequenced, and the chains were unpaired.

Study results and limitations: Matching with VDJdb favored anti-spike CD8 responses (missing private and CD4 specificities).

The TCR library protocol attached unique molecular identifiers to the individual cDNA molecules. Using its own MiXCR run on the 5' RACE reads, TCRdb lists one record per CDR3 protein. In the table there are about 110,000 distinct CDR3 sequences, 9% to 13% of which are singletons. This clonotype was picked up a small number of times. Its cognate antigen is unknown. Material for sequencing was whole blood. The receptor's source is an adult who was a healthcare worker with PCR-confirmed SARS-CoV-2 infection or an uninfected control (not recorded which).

The CDR3 region is CASSKADRGRGRLHF. The CDR3 DNA sequence: TGTGCCAGCAGCAAAGCGGACAGGGGGCGCGGCAGACTCCACTTT. V is TRBV21-1 and J is TRBJ1-6; the D call in the table, TRBD1, was not verified against the DNA. TRBV21-1 counts as a pseudogene. This CDR3 spans 15 amino acids.